These 16 T cell receptor beta chains were all obtained from the same sample, sequenced in a study of T cell responses to AZD1222 COVID-19 vaccine. Only in-frame clones appear in the TCRdb table, and some are missing; sequencing was by immunoSEQ multiplex PCR. The data contain under 200,000 clones, about 92% of them singletons. Here the sequenced sample was peripheral blood, taken on day 0 of AZD1222 vaccination. Receptors originate from an adult in good health.

This sequence joins TRBV7-9 and TRBJ2-7, with D hard to call. Germline V gene lookup returns CDR1 SEHNR and CDR2 FQNEAQ (reference sequence). Trimming cost V 4 bases and J 3 bases, with 7 bases left between them. The CDR3 spans 12 residues. DNA of the CDR3: TGTGCCAGCAGCTCACCATTCTACGAGCAGTACTTC. Its translation is CASSSPFYEQYF. Complete variable domain (other parts from reference TRBV7-9 and TRBJ2-7): DTGVSQNPRHKITKRGQNVTFRCDPISEHNRLYWYRQTLGQGPEFLTYFQNEAQLEKSRLLSDRFSAERPKGSFSTLEIQRTEQGDSAMYLCASSSPFYEQYFGPGTRLTVT.

This sequence joins TRBV5-5 and TRBJ2-7; 15 nucleotides line up with TRBD2. This CDR3 contains 19 residues. The germline V gene encodes CDR1 SGHKS and CDR2 YYEKEE (reference sequence). The J segment lost 0 bases and the V segment lost 3 bases, leaving 10 bases of the junction unmatched. The CDR3 DNA reads TGTGCCAGCAGCTCCGCCTCCGGGACTAGCGGGGGGTCCTCCTACGAGCAGTACTTC. It translates to CASSSASGTSGGSSYEQYF.

The chain recombines TRBV19 with TRBJ1-4, with TRBD1 as a possible D gene (6 bases). V lost 6 bases, J lost 12 bases, and 11 bases lay in between. Per the germline V gene, CDR1 is LNHDA and CDR2 is SQIVND (reference sequence). The CDR3 sequence is 11 residues long. For the CDR3, the DNA is TGTGCCAGTAGAGGGGGGGCGGAACTGTTTTTT. It yields the protein CASRGGAELFF.

The rearrangement links TRBV5-6 to TRBJ2-7, with D unclear. Germline values: CDR1 SGHDT, CDR2 YYEEEE. Trimming removed 2 bases at V and 5 bases at J, with 11 bases between. The CDR3 consists of 13 residues. For the CDR3, the DNA is TGTGCCAGCAGCTTTGAAGGGCCCCACGAGCAGTACTTC. Its translation is CASSFEGPHEQYF.

This chain joins TRBV29-1 and TRBJ2-3; 10 nucleotides line up with TRBD2. The CDR3 totals 16 residues. In germline, CDR1 is SQVTM, CDR2 ANQGSEA. V shed 4 bases and J 8 bases; nucleotides not matched to a gene: 15. CDR3 DNA sequence: TGCAGCGTTGTTTCTAGCGGGAGAATTGTTGTACTTACGCAGTATTTT. It translates to CSVVSSGRIVVLTQYF.

V is TRBV18 and J is TRBJ1-4; no definite D call. V was trimmed by 2 bases and J by 4 bases, leaving 11 bases between them. Per germline, CDR1 KGHSH and CDR2 LQKENI. This CDR3 has 15 amino acids. As DNA, the CDR3 is TGTGCCAGCTCACCATCGGGGATCGGTAATGAAAAACTGTTTTTT. Encoded protein: CASSPSGIGNEKLFF.

The chain joins TRBV15 to TRBJ1-2; possibly TRBD1 for D (5 bases). CDR1 is LNHNV and CDR2 is YYDKDF in the germline V gene (reference sequence). Trimming shortened V by 0 bases and J by 4 bases, and 9 bases separated the two germline ends. This CDR3 spans 14 amino acids. CDR3 sequence: CATSRDWQGYGYTF. The CDR3 region has the DNA TGTGCCACCAGCAGAGATTGGCAGGGCTATGGCTACACCTTC.

The CDR3 is CSVDRGRKKLFF. DNA of the CDR3: TGCAGCGTCGACAGGGGGCGAAAAAAACTGTTTTTT. This chain uses TRBV29-1 with TRBJ1-4; TRBD1 agrees at 10 bases. CDR3 length equals 12 residues. In germline, CDR1 is SQVTM, CDR2 ANQGSEA. Trimming cost V 6 bases and J 9 bases; bases outside gene matches: 4.

CDR3 loop: CASSEGIHQPQHF. CDR3 bases: TGTGCCAGCAGTGAAGGGATCCATCAGCCCCAGCATTTT. The chain is built from TRBV2 and TRBJ1-5; no reliable D call. Germline values: CDR1 SNHLY, CDR2 FYNNEI. The V end lost 1 base, the J end lost 5 bases, and 6 bases lay between the germline ends. This CDR3 contains 13 residues. Full variable domain (missing parts from reference TRBV2 and TRBJ1-5): EPEVTQTPSHQVTQMGQEVILRCVPISNHLYFYWYRQILGQKVEFLVSFYNNEISEKSEIFDDQFSVERPDGSNFTLKIRSTKLEDSAMYFCASSEGIHQPQHFGDGTRLSIL.

The chain links TRBV12-3 or TRBV12-4 to TRBJ2-7, with 9 bases that match TRBD1. The trim removed 5 bases at V and 8 bases at J, leaving 4 bases unmatched. The CDR3 sequence is 12 residues long. The CDR3 nucleotides read TGTGCCAGCAGTCCGGGACAGGGAAAGCAGTACTTC. Its translation: CASSPGQGKQYF.

The V and J genes are TRBV28 and TRBJ1-4, with D possibly being TRBD1 (5 bases). Looked up from germline, CDR1 is MDHEN and CDR2 is SYDVKM. The CDR3 sequence is 15 residues long. With 3 bases removed from V and 2 bases from J, the gap between germline ends came to 10 bases. The CDR3 sequence: CASSLEQDTNEKLFF. For the CDR3, the DNA is TGTGCCAGCAGTTTGGAACAGGACACTAATGAAAAACTGTTTTTT. The whole variable domain, remainder taken from reference TRBV28 and TRBJ1-4, is DVKVTQSSRYLVKRTGEKVFLECVQDMDHENMFWYRQDPGLGLRLIYFSYDVKMKEKGDIPEGYSVSREKKERFSLILESASTNQTSMYLCASSLEQDTNEKLFFGSGTQLSVL.

The genes are TRBV19 and TRBJ2-2; the D call may be TRBD1 or TRBD2 (5 bases each). Germline CDR1 is LNHDA and CDR2 is SQIVND (reference sequence). This CDR3 is built from 16 residues. V lost 7 bases and J lost 4, with 19 bases in between. The CDR3 reads CASNRMGPPGTGELFF. CDR3 nucleotides: TGTGCCAGTAATAGAATGGGACCCCCGGGCACCGGGGAGCTGTTTTTT.

The chain uses TRBV4-1 and TRBJ2-3; D uncertain. Trimming took off 1 base at V and 8 bases at J, with 10 bases between the two ends. In germline, CDR1 is MGHRA, CDR2 YSYEKL. The CDR3 has 13 residues. DNA for the CDR3: TGCGCCAGCAGCCAAGTAGGCGAGTTTACGCAGTATTTT. It yields the protein CASSQVGEFTQYF.

This chain links TRBV6-4 with TRBJ2-3; TRBD2 matches at 11 bases. The CDR3 has 15 amino acids. The V gene's germline CDR1 is MRHNA and CDR2 SNTAGT. V lost 6 bases to trimming and J lost 4 bases; unmatched junction nucleotides: 6. The CDR3 DNA is TGTGCCAGCAGAAGACTAGCGGGGCTTTCAGATACGCAGTATTTT. The encoded protein is CASRRLAGLSDTQYF.

The chain couples TRBV7-8 to TRBJ1-5; D may be TRBD1 (6 bases). This CDR3 is 17 amino acids long. V lost 4 bases to trimming and J lost 1 base, with 17 bases between them. CDR1 SGHVS and CDR2 FQNEAQ come from the germline V gene. This CDR3 is CASSYLDRLDSNQPQHF. In DNA, the CDR3 is TGTGCCAGCAGCTATCTAGACAGGTTAGACAGCAATCAGCCCCAGCATTTT. Together with reference TRBV7-8 and TRBJ1-5, the CDR3 gives the full variable domain: GAGVSQSPRYKVAKRGQDVALRCDPISGHVSLFWYQQALGQGPEFLTYFQNEAQLDKSGLPSDRFFAERPEGSVSTLKIQRTQQEDSAVYLCASSYLDRLDSNQPQHFGDGTRLSIL.

This chain connects TRBV6-2 or TRBV6-3 to TRBJ1-1, with D possibly TRBD1 on 5 matching bases. CDR1 and CDR2 from the germline V gene are MNHEY and SVGEGT. Trimming took off 6 bases at V and 1 base at J, with 18 bases between the two ends. CDR3 length: 16 amino acids. CDR3 coding DNA: TGTGCCAGCAGCCCTAAGCAGGGCGGGGGGAACACTGAAGCTTTCTTT. Amino acid sequence: CASSPKQGGGNTEAFF.